Following are 28 T cell receptor beta chains from one sample sequenced in a study. TCRdb re-called the RT-PCR reads through MiXCR, storing one row per CDR3 protein. This table has 650,000 to 800,000 distinct CDR3 sequences, approximately 15% appearing once. The sample was memory CD4+ T cells from blood. Receptors were obtained from a female donor in good health, serving as a healthy control.

This clonotype was recorded at least ten times. CDR3 residues: CASSASPGQVADTQYF. The CDR3 nucleotides read TGTGCCAGCAGCGCGTCCCCGGGACAAGTGGCAGATACGCAGTATTTT. J is TRBJ2-3 and V is TRBV9, with D possibly being TRBD1 (6 bases). The CDR3 loop spans 16 amino acids. Germline lookup yields CDR1 SGDLS and CDR2 YYNGEE. V was cut by 3 bases and J by 4 bases, with 18 bases left in between.

This clonotype was detected a few times. The chain carries TRBV20-1 and TRBJ1-4; TRBD1 matches 8 bases. Looked up from germline, CDR1 is DFQATT and CDR2 is SNEGSKA (reference sequence). This CDR3 region has 14 residues. V was pared by 4 bases and J by 7 bases, with 8 bases of the junction left unmatched. The CDR3: CSAIDGQGIEKLFF. In DNA, the CDR3 is TGCAGTGCTATAGACGGACAGGGAATTGAAAAACTGTTTTTT.

This clonotype was seen at least ten times. The V call is TRBV18, the J call TRBJ2-7; TRBD2 agrees at 12 bases. Trimming at V came to 0 bases and at J to 7 bases, leaving 4 bases not matched to a gene. The germline CDR1 and CDR2 sequences are KGHSH and LQKENI. This CDR3 contains 15 residues. CDR3 coding DNA: TGTGCCAGCTCACCACCAGGACTAGCGGGACAAGAGCAGTACTTC. Amino acids: CASSPPGLAGQEQYF.

The DNA for the CDR3 is TGTGCCAGCAGTCGGGATGTTGGGAGGGAAGAGGGCTACACCTTC. Its protein is CASSRDVGREEGYTF. V gene TRBV7-3 combines with J gene TRBJ1-2, with D hard to call. The CDR3 covers 15 residues. CDR1 is SGHTA, CDR2 FQGTGA, per germline. V lost 6 bases and J 8 bases, leaving 22 bases between the germline ends.

This clonotype has only a few counts. V is TRBV20-1 and J is TRBJ1-1; D not resolved. This CDR3 comprises 10 residues. The V end lost 5 bases, the J end lost 10 bases, and 11 bases lay between the germline ends. Per the germline V gene, CDR1 is DFQATT and CDR2 is SNEGSKA (reference sequence). Here the CDR3 reads CSARAWVAFF. The CDR3 coding sequence is TGCAGTGCTCGAGCGTGGGTAGCTTTCTTT.

The chain is built from TRBV20-1 and TRBJ2-3; 8 nucleotides line up with TRBD1. The CDR3 is 15 residues long. With V trimmed by 0 bases and J by 2 bases, 4 bases remained unmatched. In germline, CDR1 is DFQATT, CDR2 SNEGSKA (reference sequence). The CDR3 region has the DNA TGCAGTGCTAGAGATATGACAGGGGCCACAGATACGCAGTATTTT. As protein: CSARDMTGATDTQYF.

This chain uses TRBV28 with TRBJ1-2, with D possibly matching TRBD1 (5 bases). The CDR3 contains 13 residues. Looked up from germline, CDR1 is MDHEN and CDR2 is SYDVKM. V was clipped by 4 bases and J by 11 bases, with 17 bases between them. Written as DNA, the CDR3 is TGTGCCAGCAGTTCACCCGGGACGGACAAGTACACCTTC. It is translated as CASSSPGTDKYTF.

This clonotype was counted a few times. V usage is TRBV5-1 and J usage is TRBJ1-2; TRBD1 aligns across 7 bases. Trimming cost V 0 bases and J 4 bases; bases outside gene matches: 6. CDR3 size: 15 residues. The germline gives CDR1 SGHRS, CDR2 YFSETQ. CDR3 in amino acids: CASSLGTGEVYGYTF. The DNA for the CDR3 is TGCGCCAGCAGCTTGGGGACAGGAGAAGTCTATGGCTACACCTTC.

A few counts support this clonotype. The chain carries TRBV9 and TRBJ2-3; D is unclear. Germline V gene data show CDR1 as SGDLS and CDR2 as YYNGEE. V lost 6 bases and J lost 2, with 7 bases in between. There are 12 residues in the CDR3. The DNA of the CDR3 is TGTGCCAGCACGCAAACCACAGATACGCAGTATTTT. Translation: CASTQTTDTQYF.

This clonotype was found many times. V gene TRBV3-1 combines with J gene TRBJ2-1; TRBD2 aligns across 7 bases. Germline V lookup: CDR1 LGHDT, CDR2 YNNKEL (reference sequence). The CDR3 runs 17 residues. Trimming cost V 5 bases and J 0 bases; bases outside gene matches: 10. CDR3 in DNA: TGTGCCAGCAGCGGCACGGGTCGGGGGGTCTCCTACAATGAGCAGTTCTTC. This sequence encodes CASSGTGRGVSYNEQFF.

Concerning this clonotype itself: Just one base apart from a much larger clone, this may be a read error. The CDR3 DNA reads as TGTGCCAGCCGTCTAGCGGCAACTAGCACAGATACGCAGTATTTT. Encoded protein: CASRLAATSTDTQYF. The chain is built from TRBV12-3 or TRBV12-4 and TRBJ2-3; TRBD2 matches 7 bases. The CDR3 is 15 residues long. V was pared by 8 bases and J by 0 bases, with 8 bases of the junction left unmatched.

In its sample, this clonotype was seen a few times. This chain uses TRBV18 with TRBJ2-7, with TRBD2 as a possible D gene (5 bases). Trimming took off 4 bases at V and 0 bases at J, with 13 bases between the two ends. The CDR3 is 15 residues long. CDR1 is KGHSH and CDR2 is LQKENI in the germline V gene. The CDR3 coding sequence is TGTGCCAGCTCACTCTCCCCGGGGTACTCCTACGAGCAGTACTTC. Its translation: CASSLSPGYSYEQYF.

This chain links TRBV14 with TRBJ1-2; D is uncertain. The CDR3 is 15 residues long. Trimming removed 2 bases at V and 8 bases at J, with 18 bases between. Germline CDR1 is SGHDN and CDR2 is FVKESK. CDR3 sequence (DNA): TGTGCCAGCAGCCAAATAGTAGGGCCGAGTCGGGGCTACACCTTC. This translates into CASSQIVGPSRGYTF.

This clonotype was observed a few times. V is TRBV5-1 and J is TRBJ1-6; possible D gene TRBD1, 5 bases. With 0 bases removed from V and 9 bases from J, the gap between germline ends came to 13 bases. This CDR3 spans 15 amino acids. Germline CDR1 SGHRS, CDR2 YFSETQ. The CDR3 nucleotides are TGCGCCAGCAGCTTGGGGGGACCCAATGGTTCACCCCTCCACTTT. It specifies CASSLGGPNGSPLHF.

This clonotype was seen more than once but under ten times. The chain's CDR3 is CASSPSGPRTRWFF. Written as DNA, the CDR3 is TGTGCCAGCAGCCCTTCAGGCCCTAGGACTAGATGGTTCTTC. The J gene is TRBJ2-1, the V gene TRBV11-2; 7 nucleotides align to TRBD2. This CDR3 spans 14 amino acids. The ends lost 5 bases at V and 15 bases at J; junction bases unmatched: 16. The germline V gene encodes CDR1 SGHAT and CDR2 FQNNGV. Complete variable domain (other parts from reference TRBV11-2 and TRBJ2-1): EAGVAQSPRYKIIEKRQSVAFWCNPISGHATLYWYQQILGQGPKLLIQFQNNGVVDDSQLPKDRFSAERLKGVDSTLKIQPAKLEDSAVYLCASSPSGPRTRWFFGPGTRLTVL.

This clonotype has more than one count but fewer than ten. The chain carries TRBV20-1 and TRBJ2-7; no definite D call. V lost 4 bases to trimming and J lost 2 bases, with 12 bases between them. Germline V gives CDR1 DFQATT, CDR2 SNEGSKA (reference sequence). This CDR3 spans 13 amino acids. The CDR3 reads CSAIPADTYEQYF. The DNA of the CDR3 is TGCAGTGCTATACCGGCGGATACCTACGAGCAGTACTTC.

The rearrangement joins TRBV20-1 to TRBJ2-1; 7 bases line up with TRBD2. Germline V lookup: CDR1 DFQATT, CDR2 SNEGSKA (reference sequence). V lost 3 bases and J lost 0; bases outside the gene matches: 8. CDR3 length: 16 amino acids. The CDR3 protein is CSASSLGTISYNEQFF. CDR3 bases: TGCAGTGCTAGTTCGCTGGGGACTATCTCCTACAATGAGCAGTTCTTC.

The rearrangement uses TRBV9 and TRBJ2-7; 10 bases are shared with TRBD2. The trim removed 3 bases at V and 4 bases at J, leaving 7 bases unmatched. There are 15 residues in the CDR3. CDR1 is SGDLS and CDR2 is YYNGEE in the germline V gene. CDR3 in amino acids: CASSATSGTVYEQYF. For the CDR3, the DNA is TGTGCCAGCAGCGCAACTAGCGGGACTGTATACGAGCAGTACTTC.

This clonotype has a handful of counts. The gene calls are TRBV28 and TRBJ2-7; 9 bases are shared with TRBD1. Germline values: CDR1 MDHEN, CDR2 SYDVKM. The CDR3 totals 14 residues. V was clipped by 6 bases and J by 9 bases; unmatched bases: 12. CDR3 residues: CASSEGQGLRGQYF. The CDR3 DNA reads TGTGCCAGCAGCGAGGGACAGGGATTACGAGGGCAGTACTTC.

This clonotype was recorded at least ten times. The rearrangement uses TRBV13 and TRBJ1-2; D remains ambiguous. Germline-derived CDR1 and CDR2 are PRHDT and FYEKMQ (reference sequence). Trimming left V 2 bases short and J 4 bases short, with 5 bases between. CDR3 size: 12 residues. CDR3 region: CASSLPLYGYTF. CDR3 in DNA: TGTGCCAGCAGCTTACCTCTCTATGGCTACACCTTC.

There are a few counts of this clonotype. V gene TRBV20-1 combines with J gene TRBJ2-1; D is uncertain. Germline V gene lookup returns CDR1 DFQATT and CDR2 SNEGSKA (reference sequence). V dropped 0 bases and J dropped 1 base, with 16 bases sitting between them. The CDR3 loop spans 17 amino acids. The CDR3 DNA follows: TGCAGTGCTAGAGATGACGGCGGCGCAGCGTCCTACAATGAGCAGTTCTTC. Its protein is CSARDDGGAASYNEQFF.

This clonotype showed up just a few times. The chain links TRBV28 to TRBJ2-6; D not resolved. Trimming removed 3 bases from V and 2 bases from J, with 11 bases in between. There are 16 residues in the CDR3. Germline-derived CDR1 and CDR2 are MDHEN and SYDVKM. The CDR3 is CASSLYGAAGANVLTF. The CDR3 DNA reads as TGTGCCAGCAGTTTGTATGGTGCGGCTGGGGCCAACGTCCTGACTTTC. The complete variable domain, with remaining parts taken from reference TRBV28 and TRBJ2-6, reads DVKVTQSSRYLVKRTGEKVFLECVQDMDHENMFWYRQDPGLGLRLIYFSYDVKMKEKGDIPEGYSVSREKKERFSLILESASTNQTSMYLCASSLYGAAGANVLTFGAGSRLTVL.

In its sample, this clonotype was seen a few times. The chain recombines TRBV15 with TRBJ2-1, with a possible D match to TRBD1 (5 bases). CDR3 length: 15 amino acids. Trimming removed 0 bases at V and 7 bases at J, with 13 bases between. Germline CDR1 LNHNV, CDR2 YYDKDF (reference sequence). The CDR3 DNA is TGTGCCACCAGCAGAGATCTTGGCCCAGGGAATGAGCAGTTCTTC. This gives the protein CATSRDLGPGNEQFF.

This clonotype was picked up a small number of times. The chain combines TRBV5-4 with TRBJ2-5; D gene ambiguous. Per the germline V gene, CDR1 is SGHNT and CDR2 is YYREEE (reference sequence). Trimming left V 4 bases short and J 1 base short, with 17 bases between. The CDR3 runs to 16 residues. CDR3 coding DNA: TGTGCCAGCAGCGAACAGAAGGCCCGTGCCCAAGAGACCCAGTACTTC. Its translation: CASSEQKARAQETQYF.

V and J are TRBV10-3 and TRBJ2-3; 11 positions match TRBD2. The CDR3 is 16 amino acids. CDR1 ENHRY and CDR2 SYGVKD come from the germline V gene. The V and J ends lost 2 bases and 4 bases, in that order; junction bases with no gene match: 5. The CDR3: CAISEPPGLAADTQYF. The CDR3 DNA follows: TGTGCCATCAGTGAGCCACCGGGACTAGCGGCAGATACGCAGTATTTT.

V is TRBV4-3 and J is TRBJ2-1; 7 bases are a match to TRBD1. CDR1 and CDR2 (germline): LGHNA, YSLEER. The CDR3 covers 14 residues. The junction had 4 bases not matched to a gene; V was cut back by 1 base and J by 7 bases. The DNA of the CDR3 is TGCGCCAGCAGCCAAGTAGTCAGGGGGAATGAGCAGTTCTTC. Translating gives CASSQVVRGNEQFF.

This chain joins TRBV28 and TRBJ2-4, with D possibly matching TRBD2 (6 bases). This CDR3 comprises 16 residues. Germline values: CDR1 MDHEN, CDR2 SYDVKM. Between the trimmed V and J ends, which lost 4 bases and 9 bases, there was a span of 22 bases. This CDR3 is CASSSRSGGRTAIQYF. The CDR3 DNA follows: TGTGCCAGCAGTTCCCGCAGCGGAGGGAGGACGGCCATTCAGTACTTC.

This sequence joins TRBV5-4 and TRBJ1-1; D is undetermined. This CDR3 has 12 amino acids. Deletions cut 3 bases from V and 7 bases from J, with 10 bases between. Germline V gene sequence: CDR1 SGHNT, CDR2 YYREEE (reference sequence). The CDR3 DNA sequence: TGTGCCAGCAGCTATCGGGTGGGTGAAGCTTTCTTT. Translation gives CASSYRVGEAFF.